This TCR beta chain was recovered during a study of T cells in Graves' hyperthyroidism and ophthalmopathy. Amplified TCR beta CDR3 regions derived from RNA transcripts. The HTBI primer set served for first-round RT-PCR of the TCR CDR3. TCRdb ran MiXCR on the multiplex PCR reads and lists one entry per CDR3 protein. The repertoire holds about 610,000 distinct CDR3 sequences, with around 16% as singletons. Whole-study findings and limits: Ophthalmopathy prediction by the model preceded onset by a median approximately 5.9 months. Blood also carried most thyroid clonotypes expanded above 0.001.

This clonotype showed up just a few times. Its antigen is not known. This CDR3 comprises 15 residues. Germline lookup yields CDR1 SGHTA and CDR2 FQGTGA. V dropped 5 bases and J dropped 1; count of bases not matched to a gene: 5. The genes are TRBV7-3 and TRBJ2-1; 7 positions match TRBD2. The sample taken for sequencing was blood. The receptor comes from a woman aged 40 to 50 with Graves' ophthalmopathy. The CDR3: CASSDSSGSYNEQFF. The CDR3 nucleotides read TGTGCCAGCAGCGACTCTAGCGGATCCTACAATGAGCAGTTCTTC.